The TCR beta chain described here comes from a study of T cell responses to AZD1222 COVID-19 vaccine. Study-level findings and limits: The study found Spike-specific TCR breadth and depth rose after two AZD1222 doses. Among AZD1222 vaccinees, only six were seropositive at baseline.

Turning to this clone: The antigen remains unidentified.

After removal of 2 bases from V and 9 bases from J, the junction contained 1 base not matched to a gene. The CDR3 is 13 residues long. Germline values: CDR1 MNHEY, CDR2 SVGAGI. Sequenced by immunoSEQ multiplex PCR; TCRdb stores in-frame clones only, minus some. This table lists over 120,000 clones. Sequenced: peripheral blood. The sequence came from an adult in good health. This chain joins TRBV6-5 and TRBJ1-6; TRBD1 matches at 7 bases. CDR3 sequence (DNA): TGTGCCAGCAGTTACACAGGGGCTTCACCCCTCCACTTT. This codes for CASSYTGASPLHF.